This T cell receptor (beta chain) was profiled in a study of T cells after yellow fever vaccination. Whole-study findings and limits: A large majority of primary-vaccination clones showed up again after the booster (about 97% CD4, 88% CD8). In FACS-sorted repertoires, abundant clonotypes from the bulk population could appear as contaminants.

On this clonotype itself: As yet, its antigen is unknown.

TCRdb re-called the 5' RACE reads with MiXCR, one entry per CDR3 protein. The top ten hold under 45% of the sample, which has tens of thousands of distinct CDR3 sequences, around 7% seen once. V was clipped by 0 bases and J by 6 bases; unmatched bases: 4. The CDR3 covers 14 residues. Germline values: CDR1 MNHEY, CDR2 SVGAGI. The source material was CD8+ T cells sorted from PBMCs, sampled 5 days after the first yellow fever vaccination. The source of this sequence is a man aged 18 to 30 who received the YFV17D yellow fever vaccine. The V gene is TRBV6-5, the J gene TRBJ1-2; 7 positions match TRBD1. CDR3 nucleotide sequence: TGTGCCAGCAGTTACTCGAAGGGGGCGGATGGCTACACCTTC. Its translation is CASSYSKGADGYTF.